Listed below are T cell receptor beta chains from one sample, sequenced in a study of blood T cells in healthy people across ages. MiXCR was run by TCRdb on the 5' RACE reads, yielding one entry per CDR3 protein. The table includes approximately 810,000 distinct CDR3 sequences, about 28% detected once. The material sequenced was blood. These receptors were taken from a woman older than 75 in good health. The CDR3 runs from the conserved cysteine through the conserved F or W. Fields, in order: V gene, clone size, J gene, D gene, CDR3 DNA, CDR3 protein. The D gene is left open where the match is weak. Rows may omit the clone size; those that give it use once, few, many or a size class.

v_call: TRBV5-6
clone_size: many
j_call: TRBJ2-4
d_call: TRBD2
cdr3_nt: TGTGCCAGCCAACCGGGGGGAATAAACATTCAGTACTTC
cdr3_aa: CASQPGGINIQYF

v_call: TRBV6-5
clone_size: many
j_call: TRBJ1-2
d_call: .
cdr3_nt: TGTGCCAGCAGTTACGGGGGGATTAGTGGCTACACCTTC
cdr3_aa: CASSYGGISGYTF

v_call: TRBV18
clone_size: many
j_call: TRBJ2-7
d_call: .
cdr3_nt: TGTGCCAGCTCACCACCGGCAGGGATCTACGAGCAGTACTTC
cdr3_aa: CASSPPAGIYEQYF

v_call: TRBV3-1
clone_size: few
j_call: TRBJ2-1
d_call: TRBD2
cdr3_nt: TGTGCCAGCAGCCAATCCCATCTAGCGGGTACTAAAGATGAGCAGTTCTTC
cdr3_aa: CASSQSHLAGTKDEQFF

v_call: TRBV18
clone_size: many
j_call: TRBJ2-3
d_call: .
cdr3_nt: TGTGCCAGCTCACCATCGCAGACAGATACGCAGTATTTT
cdr3_aa: CASSPSQTDTQYF

v_call: TRBV7-2
clone_size: .
j_call: TRBJ2-1
d_call: TRBD1
cdr3_nt: TGTGCCAGCAGCTCCGAAGGACAGGGGGGATACAATGAGCAGTTCTTC
cdr3_aa: CASSSEGQGGYNEQFF

v_call: TRBV10-3
clone_size: .
j_call: TRBJ1-3
d_call: .
cdr3_nt: TGTGCCATGCGGGGGGATTCTGGAAACACCATATATTTT
cdr3_aa: CAMRGDSGNTIYF

v_call: TRBV5-1
clone_size: .
j_call: TRBJ1-1
d_call: TRBD1
cdr3_nt: TGCGCCAGCAGCCGAGACAGGGTCTTGAACACTGAAGCTTTCTTT
cdr3_aa: CASSRDRVLNTEAFF

v_call: TRBV10-3
clone_size: many
j_call: TRBJ2-7
d_call: TRBD2
cdr3_nt: TGTGCCATCAGTGACCCCACGGTAGCGGGTGGGTACGAGCAGTACTTC
cdr3_aa: CAISDPTVAGGYEQYF

v_call: TRBV20-1
clone_size: .
j_call: TRBJ2-3
d_call: .
cdr3_nt: TGCAGTGCTAGACCCCTCCGATCTAGCCGGGTCGGCACAGATACGCAGTATTTT
cdr3_aa: CSARPLRSSRVGTDTQYF

v_call: TRBV6-2/TRBV6-3
clone_size: .
j_call: TRBJ2-2
d_call: .
cdr3_nt: TGTGCCAGCAGCTCTCACTACACCGGGGAGCTGTTTTTT
cdr3_aa: CASSSHYTGELFF

v_call: TRBV28
clone_size: many
j_call: TRBJ2-1
d_call: TRBD1
cdr3_nt: TGTGCCAGCAGTTCTGGGACAGAAAACAATGAGCAGTTCTTC
cdr3_aa: CASSSGTENNEQFF

v_call: TRBV12-3/TRBV12-4
clone_size: many
j_call: TRBJ1-2
d_call: .
cdr3_nt: TGTGCCAGCAGCCCGACCGCCTATGGCTACACCTTC
cdr3_aa: CASSPTAYGYTF

v_call: TRBV2
clone_size: many
j_call: TRBJ2-5
d_call: .
cdr3_nt: TGTGCCAGCAGTGCCCGACAGGTTCTAGAGACCCAGTACTTC
cdr3_aa: CASSARQVLETQYF

v_call: TRBV12-3/TRBV12-4
clone_size: many
j_call: TRBJ1-2
d_call: .
cdr3_nt: TGTGCCAGCAGTTTCCCGGGCAGGGTCGGTGGCTACACCTTC
cdr3_aa: CASSFPGRVGGYTF

v_call: TRBV11-3
clone_size: .
j_call: TRBJ2-7
d_call: TRBD1
cdr3_nt: TGTGCCAACAGCTTCAACAGGGGCGACGAGCAGTACTTC
cdr3_aa: CANSFNRGDEQYF

v_call: TRBV20-1
clone_size: .
j_call: TRBJ1-6
d_call: TRBD1
cdr3_nt: TGCAGTGCTCGGGGACAGGTGGCGACCTATAATTCACCCCTCCACTTT
cdr3_aa: CSARGQVATYNSPLHF

v_call: TRBV7-2
clone_size: many
j_call: TRBJ2-5
d_call: .
cdr3_nt: TGTGCCAGCAGCCTTAACGGGCCCCAAGAGACCCAGTACTTC
cdr3_aa: CASSLNGPQETQYF

v_call: TRBV20-1
clone_size: many
j_call: TRBJ2-1
d_call: .
cdr3_nt: TGCAGTGCCACCGGCGGAGTCTACAATGAGCAGTTCTTC
cdr3_aa: CSATGGVYNEQFF

v_call: TRBV7-2
clone_size: many
j_call: TRBJ2-1
d_call: TRBD1
cdr3_nt: TGTGCCAGCAGCACATGGACAGGGGCCTACAATGAGCAGTTCTTC
cdr3_aa: CASSTWTGAYNEQFF

v_call: TRBV6-5
clone_size: few
j_call: TRBJ2-5
d_call: TRBD2
cdr3_nt: TGTGCCAGCAGTTCCTCGCAGCCTAGCGGGGGTGGGACCCAGTACTTC
cdr3_aa: CASSSSQPSGGGTQYF

v_call: TRBV20-1
clone_size: .
j_call: TRBJ2-3
d_call: .
cdr3_nt: TGCAGTGCTAGAAAGGGTAGGGGCACAGATACGCAGTATTTT
cdr3_aa: CSARKGRGTDTQYF

v_call: TRBV20-1
clone_size: .
j_call: TRBJ1-5
d_call: .
cdr3_nt: TGCAGTGCTAGGGATGGGGCTGGCAATCAGCCCCAGCATTTT
cdr3_aa: CSARDGAGNQPQHF

v_call: TRBV5-1
clone_size: .
j_call: TRBJ2-5
d_call: TRBD2
cdr3_nt: TGCGCCAGCACTCGGAGCGGGGGGGCCTTGGAGACCCAGTACTTC
cdr3_aa: CASTRSGGALETQYF

v_call: TRBV3-1
clone_size: .
j_call: TRBJ2-5
d_call: TRBD2
cdr3_nt: TGTGCCAGCAGCCAAGCGGGGGGGAAAGAGACCCAGTACTTC
cdr3_aa: CASSQAGGKETQYF

v_call: TRBV2
clone_size: .
j_call: TRBJ2-3
d_call: .
cdr3_nt: TGTGCCAGCAGTGAAGGGGCCAGGGCGCAGTATTTT
cdr3_aa: CASSEGARAQYF

v_call: TRBV2
clone_size: .
j_call: TRBJ2-4
d_call: .
cdr3_nt: TGTGCCAGCGGCCTAGGATCCTACCCTTCGATGTTAGCCAAAAACATTCAGTACTTC
cdr3_aa: CASGLGSYPSMLAKNIQYF

v_call: TRBV3-1
clone_size: few
j_call: TRBJ2-2
d_call: TRBD1
cdr3_nt: TGTGCCAGCAGCCCGGGACAGGGACGGAACACCGGGGAGCTGTTTTTT
cdr3_aa: CASSPGQGRNTGELFF

v_call: TRBV19
clone_size: .
j_call: TRBJ2-3
d_call: .
cdr3_nt: TGTGCCAGTAGTAGTAAAGGGACGGCCTACACAGATACGCAGTATTTT
cdr3_aa: CASSSKGTAYTDTQYF

v_call: TRBV30
clone_size: .
j_call: TRBJ1-1
d_call: .
cdr3_nt: TGTGCCTGGAGTGGAGGGAACACTGAAGCTTTCTTT
cdr3_aa: CAWSGGNTEAFF

v_call: TRBV24-1
clone_size: many
j_call: TRBJ2-7
d_call: .
cdr3_nt: TGTGCCACCAGTGATTTACAGGGCGAGCAGTACTTC
cdr3_aa: CATSDLQGEQYF

v_call: TRBV5-1
clone_size: many
j_call: TRBJ2-5
d_call: .
cdr3_nt: TGCGCCAGCAGCTTGGCAGGGGTCGTGGAGACCCAGTACTTC
cdr3_aa: CASSLAGVVETQYF

v_call: TRBV3-1
clone_size: .
j_call: TRBJ2-7
d_call: TRBD1
cdr3_nt: TGTGCCAGCAGCCAAGAAGGGGACAGGGCCCCCTACGAGCAGTACTTC
cdr3_aa: CASSQEGDRAPYEQYF

v_call: TRBV7-2
clone_size: .
j_call: TRBJ2-5
d_call: TRBD1
cdr3_nt: TGTGCCAGCAGCTCCTCCTGGACAGGGGGCAGGGAGCAGTACTTC
cdr3_aa: CASSSSWTGGREQYF

v_call: TRBV6-1
clone_size: many
j_call: TRBJ2-7
d_call: TRBD2
cdr3_nt: TGTGCCAGCAGTGAGCTAGCGGGCGGTAAAGGAATCGAGCAGTACTTC
cdr3_aa: CASSELAGGKGIEQYF

v_call: TRBV16
clone_size: .
j_call: TRBJ1-2
d_call: TRBD1
cdr3_nt: TGTGCCAGCAGCAATACCCAGACAGGGAACTATGACTACACCTTC
cdr3_aa: CASSNTQTGNYDYTF

v_call: TRBV7-2
clone_size: .
j_call: TRBJ2-7
d_call: .
cdr3_nt: TGTGCCAGCAGCTTAGGCGAGGGACTTGTCTCCTACGAGCAGTACTTC
cdr3_aa: CASSLGEGLVSYEQYF

v_call: TRBV10-3
clone_size: few
j_call: TRBJ1-6
d_call: TRBD1
cdr3_nt: TGTGCCATCAGTGAGGGTGACAGGGGGTCACCCCTCCACTTT
cdr3_aa: CAISEGDRGSPLHF

v_call: TRBV30
clone_size: .
j_call: TRBJ1-5
d_call: TRBD1
cdr3_nt: TGTGCCTGGGGGGGACAGGGCAATCAGCCCCAGCATTTT
cdr3_aa: CAWGGQGNQPQHF

v_call: TRBV2
clone_size: .
j_call: TRBJ1-1
d_call: .
cdr3_nt: TGTGCCAGCCGGGACCTTGGGATAGGGGCGAACACTGAAGCTTTCTTT
cdr3_aa: CASRDLGIGANTEAFF

v_call: TRBV5-1
clone_size: .
j_call: TRBJ2-1
d_call: TRBD2
cdr3_nt: TGCGCCAGCAGCCCGCCCCGGGAGCGGGGGGGCAATGAGCAGTTCTTC
cdr3_aa: CASSPPRERGGNEQFF

v_call: TRBV3-1
clone_size: many
j_call: TRBJ2-1
d_call: TRBD1
cdr3_nt: TGTGCCAGCAGCCAAGATCCGAGGGACAGCGTCGGCCATGAGCAGTTCTTC
cdr3_aa: CASSQDPRDSVGHEQFF

v_call: TRBV5-1
clone_size: .
j_call: TRBJ2-7
d_call: .
cdr3_nt: TGCGCCAGCAGCTTGGCCCCCCTGGAGAGCTCCTACAATGGGCAGTACTTC
cdr3_aa: CASSLAPLESSYNGQYF

v_call: TRBV4-1
clone_size: few
j_call: TRBJ2-5
d_call: .
cdr3_nt: TGCGCCAGCAGGTGGGGCGGGCGAGAGACCCAGTACTTC
cdr3_aa: CASRWGGRETQYF

v_call: TRBV18
clone_size: many
j_call: TRBJ2-1
d_call: TRBD1
cdr3_nt: TGTGCCAGCTCACTCGGGACAGGGTTAAATGAGCAGTTCTTC
cdr3_aa: CASSLGTGLNEQFF

v_call: TRBV7-6
clone_size: many
j_call: TRBJ2-1
d_call: TRBD1
cdr3_nt: TGTGCCAGCAGCGTACAGGGGGCAAGTTACAATGAGCAGTTCTTC
cdr3_aa: CASSVQGASYNEQFF

v_call: TRBV7-2
clone_size: .
j_call: TRBJ2-7
d_call: .
cdr3_nt: TGTGCCAGCAGCTCTGACGCCGGGACATCCTACGAGCAGTACTTC
cdr3_aa: CASSSDAGTSYEQYF

v_call: TRBV7-9
clone_size: many
j_call: TRBJ2-1
d_call: .
cdr3_nt: TGTGCCAGCAGCTCCCAACAGGGAGGTCAGTTCTTC
cdr3_aa: CASSSQQGGQFF

v_call: TRBV18
clone_size: many
j_call: TRBJ1-2
d_call: .
cdr3_nt: TGTGCCAGCTCACCCACAAACTACGCGACAGATAACTATGGCTACACCTTC
cdr3_aa: CASSPTNYATDNYGYTF

v_call: TRBV4-3
clone_size: many
j_call: TRBJ1-2
d_call: .
cdr3_nt: TGCGCCAGCAGCCAAAGTGGAGGGCGTCTCTATGGCTACACCTTC
cdr3_aa: CASSQSGGRLYGYTF